This T cell receptor beta chain stems from a study of identical twins (dated by TCRdb to about 2016). Notes on the research overall: The study deep-sequenced TCR alpha and beta repertoires from monozygotic twins, unrelated adults of various ages and cord blood to test whether fetal clonotypes persist. To rule out contamination, the twin experiments were replicated at different times with different library preparation protocols.

This clonotype was seen only a few times. No cognate antigen has been identified for it. Base qualities are not recorded, but no much larger clone differs from it by a single base. Library prep was done by 5' RACE. Sequencing instrument: Illumina HiSeq 2000. Template switching added a universal primer binding site, and the final cDNA carried a unique molecular identifier that allowed TCR cDNA molecules to be counted accurately. First-strand cDNA for TCR alpha and beta chains was synthesized from specific primers in the conserved constant-segment region. Each cDNA library was double barcoded, with a SMART-Mk sample barcode plus Illumina barcodes, to control for contamination. TruSeq adapter sequences and Illumina sample barcodes were added in two successive PCR steps. The Illumina HiSeq platform was used with custom primers to sequence TCR alpha and beta cDNA libraries. As for the original processing: MiGEC processed the raw reads to extract unique molecular identifiers, while MiXCR was used to determine the CDR3 positions. For each individual, recombination models were inferred using an EM algorithm with the repgenHMM and IGoR tools. Shared clonotype analysis was performed with the tcR package in R, normalizing sharing by the product of cloneset sizes. To study raw recombination without the effects of thymic and clonal selection, out-of-frame nonproductive sequences were analyzed. TCRdb took the public reads, trimmed them with fastp at Q25, ran MiXCR for clone calling and kept in-frame beta chains. One record per CDR3 amino acid sequence lists the most common genes and DNA. None of the V and J calls come from the authors' own analysis; TCRdb made them. A total of around 480,000 distinct CDR3 sequences appear in this sample, 12% to 15% of them only once. The top ten hold around 0.57% of the sample.

Only healthy Caucasian donors were included. The twin cohort consisted of three pairs of female monozygotic twins, all aged about 18 to 30 years. Positive isolation kits from Invitrogen were used to isolate CD4+ and CD8+ T cell populations. The paper as a whole reports these results and caveats: Because the same donors could not be followed over many years, the conclusions depended on cross-sectional statistical analysis. Recombination models systematically underestimated out-of-frame TCR alpha sharing in monozygotic twins but agreed with sharing between unrelated individuals. Compared with coincidental sharing between unrelated individuals, out-of-frame TCR alpha sequences shared between twins showed an excess of sequences with low generation probability. Abundant cord blood beta clonotypes had fewer insertions, young adult naive repertoires showed a similar but weaker trend, and memory repertoires showed no such trend. In beta out-of-frame sequences, excess twin sharing was weaker, because having fewer shared sequences lowered the signal-to-noise ratio. Zero-insertion analyses could be partly confounded by invariant T cells such as MAIT and iNKT, though diverse VJ usage argued against such confounding for most clonotypes.

Germline trimming amounts to 7 bases on V and 4 bases on J, with 13 as the count of junction bases outside the gene matches. From the cysteine through the phenylalanine, the CDR3 covers 16 amino acids. The CDR3 DNA has 48 bases and is translated from base 1. CDR1 is given as SGHRS and CDR2 as YFSETQ, both from the germline V gene. These data were also filed under a second study, of yellow fever vaccine responses in identical twins. The second study also describes: According to the authors, the vaccine-induced T cell response in identical twins seemed to be partly convergent and partly specific to each individual. Focusing on identical twins, the study followed the T cell clones that responded to the vaccine, and did so with precision.

The TCR was taken from a woman between 18 and 30 years old in good health. This chain joins TRBV5-1 to TRBJ2-3; the central 9 bases match TRBD2. The sequenced sample was CD4+ T cells sorted from blood. Here the CDR3 is given as CASLRGLAGLSDTQYF. The sequenced DNA: TGCGCCAGCCTCCGGGGTCTAGCGGGATTGTCAGATACGCAGTATTTT.